The 30 T cell receptor beta chains listed next were all sequenced from one sample in a study of PD-L1 blockade in urothelial cancer. Sequencing was performed with immunoSEQ multiplex PCR; in TCRdb, only in-frame clones are kept and a portion is missing. The table has fewer than 50,000 clones, approximately 90% seen once; the top ten hold more than 6.5%. Sequencing used PBMCs, obtained around atezolizumab (anti-PD-L1) treatment. All receptors come from a man between 65 and 85 years old with urothelial cancer.

This sequence joins TRBV9 and TRBJ2-7; D call uncertain. CDR3 size: 12 residues. Germline CDR1 reads SGDLS; CDR2 reads YYNGEE. Trimming removed 0 bases from V and 5 bases from J, with 6 bases in between. The CDR3 loop is CASSVERNEQYF. In DNA form, the CDR3 reads TGTGCCAGCAGCGTAGAGAGGAACGAGCAGTACTTC.

This clone was observed a single time. The chain recombines TRBV6-5 with TRBJ2-2; TRBD1 agrees at 7 bases. Germline V gives CDR1 MNHEY, CDR2 SVGAGI. This CDR3 has 15 amino acids. J gave up 5 bases and V 5 bases, and 8 bases lay outside the gene matches. The CDR3: CASSLMTGTTGELFF. The CDR3 DNA is TGTGCCAGCAGTCTTATGACAGGGACGACCGGGGAGCTGTTTTTT.

The rearrangement links TRBV2 to TRBJ1-5; TRBD1 aligns across 8 bases. Germline values: CDR1 SNHLY, CDR2 FYNNEI. Trimming took 8 bases from V and 3 from J; bases not matched to a gene: 3. This CDR3 spans 13 amino acids. The CDR3 is CASDRGANQPQHF. The CDR3 DNA is TGTGCCAGCGACAGGGGCGCCAATCAGCCCCAGCATTTT.

V and J are TRBV12-5 and TRBJ2-7; maybe TRBD2 (5 bases). The CDR3 contains 16 residues. Trimming pared 5 bases from V and 5 bases from J, leaving 22 bases between. Per germline, CDR1 LGHNT and CDR2 FRNRAP. The CDR3 reads CASGTTGLAMVDEQYF. The CDR3 nucleotides read TGTGCTAGTGGTACAACCGGACTTGCAATGGTGGACGAGCAGTACTTC.

V usage is TRBV6-5 and J usage is TRBJ1-4; D gene unclear. The CDR3 is 13 amino acids. V lost 2 bases, J lost 12 bases, and 13 bases lay in between. Germline V lookup: CDR1 MNHEY, CDR2 SVGAGI. CDR3 bases: TGTGCCAGCAGTTACGCCTTGGAGGGTGAACTGTTTTTT. Protein sequence: CASSYALEGELFF.

V is TRBV7-8 and J is TRBJ2-7; TRBD1 is a possible D gene (5 bases). Trimming cost V 1 base and J 4 bases, with 8 bases left between them. Germline-derived CDR1 and CDR2 are SGHVS and FQNEAQ. This CDR3 comprises 13 residues. CDR3 DNA: TGTGCCAGCAGCTTAGAACAGGTTTACGAGCAGTACTTC. Its translation is CASSLEQVYEQYF. Full variable domain (outside the CDR3, taken from reference TRBV7-8 and TRBJ2-7): GAGVSQSPRYKVAKRGQDVALRCDPISGHVSLFWYQQALGQGPEFLTYFQNEAQLDKSGLPSDRFFAERPEGSVSTLKIQRTQQEDSAVYLCASSLEQVYEQYFGPGTRLTVT.

The gene calls are TRBV7-9 and TRBJ1-2; tentative D call: TRBD1 (5 bases). The CDR3 runs 14 residues. The germline CDR1 and CDR2 sequences are SEHNR and FQNEAQ (reference sequence). V was pared by 4 bases and J by 4 bases, with 13 bases between. Here the CDR3 reads CASSSPQGIYGYTF. The CDR3 DNA sequence: TGTGCCAGCAGCTCACCTCAGGGAATCTATGGCTACACCTTC.

The genes are TRBV9 and TRBJ1-2; 9 positions match TRBD1. CDR3 length: 15 residues. Germline V CDR1 and CDR2: SGDLS, YYNGEE. Losses at the gene ends were 0 bases for V and 7 bases for J; bases not matched to a gene: 7. CDR3 sequence (DNA): TGTGCCAGCAGCGTAGTCGACAGGGGGTCGTCTGGCTACACCTTC. This sequence encodes CASSVVDRGSSGYTF.

J is TRBJ1-2 and V is TRBV5-4, with a weak D call TRBD1 (5 bases). Germline values: CDR1 SGHNT, CDR2 YYREEE (reference sequence). The CDR3 covers 13 residues. The germline V and J ends were trimmed by 0 bases and 7 bases, with 10 bases remaining between them. As DNA, the CDR3 is TGTGCCAGCAGCTTGGGCGGGGGAAGTGGCTACACCTTC. Translated, it gives CASSLGGGSGYTF.

The chain carries TRBV5-4 and TRBJ2-7; D perhaps matches TRBD2 (6 bases). CDR1 and CDR2 (germline): SGHNT, YYREEE (reference sequence). V lost 4 bases and J 0 bases, leaving 11 bases between the germline ends. The CDR3 is 14 residues long. The CDR3 protein is CASSTGTSSYEQYF. In DNA form, the CDR3 reads TGTGCCAGCAGCACCGGGACTTCCTCCTACGAGCAGTACTTC.

The chain combines TRBV10-3 with TRBJ2-7, with TRBD2 matching over 11 bases. This CDR3 spans 14 amino acids. Germline V gives CDR1 ENHRY, CDR2 SYGVKD. V dropped 10 bases and J dropped 2; count of bases not matched to a gene: 7. CDR3 protein: CATRTSGLTYEQYF. CDR3 nucleotides: TGTGCCACCCGGACTAGCGGGCTAACCTACGAGCAGTACTTC.

This rearrangement joins TRBV18 to TRBJ2-7; TRBD2 aligns across 7 bases. V was clipped by 10 bases and J by 0 bases; unmatched bases: 6. There are 13 residues in the CDR3. Germline V gene lookup returns CDR1 KGHSH and CDR2 LQKENI. The CDR3 spells CATAREASYEQYF. CDR3 sequence (DNA): TGTGCCACCGCCCGGGAGGCCTCCTACGAGCAGTACTTC. Filled out from reference TRBV18 and TRBJ2-7, the complete variable domain reads NAGVMQNPRHLVRRRGQEARLRCSPMKGHSHVYWYRQLPEEGLKFMVYLQKENIIDESGMPKERFSAEFPKEGPSILRIQQVVRGDSAAYFCATAREASYEQYFGPGTRLTVT.

This rearrangement joins TRBV5-5 to TRBJ2-7; the D gene is possibly TRBD1 (6 bases). CDR1 and CDR2 from the germline V gene are SGHKS and YYEKEE (reference sequence). The germline V and J ends were trimmed by 2 bases and 3 bases, with 12 bases remaining between them. The CDR3 is 14 residues long. In DNA, the CDR3 is TGTGCCAGCAGCTTAGGGGGAGTAGGCTACGAGCAGTACTTC. Protein: CASSLGGVGYEQYF. The full variable domain, in which reference TRBV5-5 and TRBJ2-7 provide the parts outside the CDR3, is DAGVTQSPTHLIKTRGQQVTLRCSPISGHKSVSWYQQVLGQGPQFIFQYYEKEERGRGNFPDRFSARQFPNYSSELNVNALLLGDSALYLCASSLGGVGYEQYFGPGTRLTVT.

The CDR3 coding sequence is TGTGCCAGCAGCTTAAACGGGATCGAAAATGAAAAACTGTTTTTT. The encoded protein is CASSLNGIENEKLFF. The chain joins TRBV5-5 to TRBJ1-4, with D hard to call. The CDR3 extends over 15 amino acids. Germline V gene lookup returns CDR1 SGHKS and CDR2 YYEKEE (reference sequence). V was pared by 2 bases and J by 5 bases, with 13 bases between. Looking up the rest from reference TRBV5-5 and TRBJ1-4 gives the full variable domain: DAGVTQSPTHLIKTRGQQVTLRCSPISGHKSVSWYQQVLGQGPQFIFQYYEKEERGRGNFPDRFSARQFPNYSSELNVNALLLGDSALYLCASSLNGIENEKLFFGSGTQLSVL.

The chain carries TRBV6-1 and TRBJ1-2, with a weak D call TRBD1 (6 bases). V lost 7 bases and J lost 2, with 14 bases in between. This CDR3 is built from 14 residues. Looked up from germline, CDR1 is MNHNS and CDR2 is SASEGT. The CDR3 sequence is CASKTDRPNYGYTF. CDR3 sequence (DNA): TGTGCCAGCAAGACTGACAGGCCGAACTATGGCTACACCTTC.

In this sample, this clone turned up a few times. The chain joins TRBV7-9 to TRBJ2-7; D is perhaps TRBD1 (6 bases). Germline CDR1 SEHNR, CDR2 FQNEAQ (reference sequence). CDR3 length: 13 amino acids. V lost 5 bases and J 2 bases, leaving 10 bases between the germline ends. Here the CDR3 reads CASSAGQTYEQYF. The CDR3 region has the DNA TGTGCCAGCAGCGCCGGACAGACCTACGAGCAGTACTTC.

The rearrangement links TRBV7-9 to TRBJ2-7; D may be TRBD2 (6 bases). This CDR3 contains 15 residues. With 2 bases removed from V and 6 bases from J, the gap between germline ends came to 17 bases. In germline, CDR1 is SEHNR, CDR2 FQNEAQ (reference sequence). The CDR3 loop is CASSLWDGSYPEQYF. CDR3 in DNA: TGTGCCAGCAGCTTATGGGACGGGAGCTATCCCGAGCAGTACTTC.

J is TRBJ1-4 and V is TRBV7-2; 7 bases fit TRBD1. The CDR3 contains 14 residues. V was pared by 5 bases and J by 10 bases, with 10 bases of the junction left unmatched. Per germline, CDR1 SGHTA and CDR2 FQGNSA. This CDR3 is CASSPTGAPGKLFF. In DNA, the CDR3 is TGTGCCAGCAGCCCAACAGGGGCTCCGGGAAAACTGTTTTTT.

The chain links TRBV6-5 to TRBJ2-2; D is possibly TRBD2 (6 bases). Germline V gene lookup returns CDR1 MNHEY and CDR2 SVGAGI. V lost 3 bases and J 0 bases, leaving 11 bases between the germline ends. The CDR3 sequence is 16 residues long. The CDR3 spells CASSYGGFANTGELFF. CDR3 bases: TGTGCCAGCAGTTATGGGGGGTTCGCGAACACCGGGGAGCTGTTTTTT.

This clone was seen only once. The chain is built from TRBV6-5 and TRBJ2-2, with D unclear. CDR3 length equals 14 residues. V was cut by 6 bases and J by 0 bases, with 8 bases left in between. Germline CDR1 reads MNHEY; CDR2 reads SVGAGI. DNA for the CDR3: TGTGCCAGCAGAGCGTTAGCGAACACCGGGGAGCTGTTTTTT. Protein: CASRALANTGELFF.

J is TRBJ2-7 and V is TRBV4-1, with 8 bases matching TRBD2. The J segment lost 1 base and the V segment lost 4 bases, leaving 6 bases of the junction unmatched. CDR1 is MGHRA, CDR2 YSYEKL, per germline. This CDR3 is built from 15 residues. CDR3 sequence reads: CASSLQAGVSYEQYF. The CDR3 DNA reads TGCGCCAGCAGCCTACAAGCGGGAGTATCCTACGAGCAGTACTTC.

The chain combines TRBV5-4 with TRBJ2-1; D unresolved. Germline V gene lookup returns CDR1 SGHNT and CDR2 YYREEE (reference sequence). The CDR3 totals 13 residues. Trimming pared 3 bases from V and 6 bases from J, leaving 10 bases between. The CDR3 DNA follows: TGTGCCAGCAGCTCGTCCTCCGGCAATGAGCAGTTCTTC. Translating gives CASSSSSGNEQFF.

The rearrangement links TRBV6-1 to TRBJ1-1; D is unclear. CDR1 is MNHNS and CDR2 is SASEGT in the germline V gene. V was pared by 7 bases and J by 3 bases, with 9 bases between. This CDR3 region has 12 residues. The CDR3 reads CASTGRDTEAFF. CDR3 in DNA: TGTGCCAGCACAGGCCGAGACACTGAAGCTTTCTTT.

This chain connects TRBV10-3 to TRBJ2-1; 7 positions match TRBD1. Germline V lookup: CDR1 ENHRY, CDR2 SYGVKD. This CDR3 spans 15 amino acids. After removal of 3 bases from V and 9 bases from J, the junction contained 11 bases not matched to a gene. The CDR3 spells CAISDRDREWGEQFF. The DNA of the CDR3 is TGTGCCATCAGTGACCGGGACAGAGAGTGGGGTGAGCAGTTCTTC.

The chain links TRBV4-2 to TRBJ2-7; 9 nucleotides line up with TRBD2. The CDR3 is 14 amino acids. Germline-derived CDR1 and CDR2 are LGHNA and YNFKEQ. Trimming took 4 bases from V and 7 from J; bases not matched to a gene: 8. The CDR3 DNA follows: TGTGCCAGCAGCCCAAGCGGGAGGTTCGGTGAGCAGTACTTC. It codes for CASSPSGRFGEQYF.

This rearrangement joins TRBV4-2 to TRBJ2-3, with 7 bases identical to TRBD2. V was pared by 5 bases and J by 1 base, with 12 bases of the junction left unmatched. Germline values: CDR1 LGHNA, CDR2 YNFKEQ. The CDR3 covers 17 residues. The CDR3 is CASSYNPGLTRTDTQYF. CDR3 in DNA: TGTGCCAGCAGCTACAACCCGGGACTAACCCGCACAGATACGCAGTATTTT.

The rearrangement joins TRBV7-7 to TRBJ2-5; TRBD1 might be the D (5 bases). Germline-derived CDR1 and CDR2 are SSHAT and FNYEAQ (reference sequence). V dropped 2 bases and J dropped 5 bases, with 12 bases sitting between them. The CDR3 totals 14 residues. CDR3 DNA: TGTGCCAGCAGCTTACAGGGCTCATGGGAGACCCAGTACTTC. It encodes CASSLQGSWETQYF.

This chain uses TRBV28 with TRBJ1-4, with no clear D. CDR3 length equals 13 residues. CDR1 MDHEN and CDR2 SYDVKM come from the germline V gene. Trimming took off 8 bases at V and 3 bases at J, with 10 bases between the two ends. CDR3 nucleotide sequence: TGTGCCAGCGAAGGAGCAGCTAATGAAAAACTGTTTTTT. It encodes CASEGAANEKLFF.

This clone came up once. The V gene is TRBV5-1, the J gene TRBJ2-7, with 11 bases matching TRBD2. This CDR3 region has 16 residues. The germline V gene has CDR1 SGHRS and CDR2 YFSETQ. The V and J ends lost 4 bases and 1 base, in that order; junction bases with no gene match: 7. The CDR3 loop reads CASSPPGLAESYEQYF. The CDR3 nucleotides are TGCGCCAGCAGCCCCCCGGGACTAGCGGAATCCTACGAGCAGTACTTC.

The gene calls are TRBV4-1 and TRBJ2-5; 7 bases fit TRBD2. Matching the DNA end better, TRBJ2-7 makes the J call doubtful. Germline V gives CDR1 MGHRA, CDR2 YSYEKL. The CDR3 has 15 amino acids. The CDR3 reads CASSPRGGSSYEQYF. CDR3 bases: TGCGCCAGCAGCCCCCGTGGCGGGAGCTCCTACGAGCAGTACTTC.